The 29 T cell receptor beta chains reported below all come from one sample, sequenced in a study of PD-1 blockade in mismatch repair-deficient tumors. Repertoires were generated with immunoSEQ multiplex PCR, while TCRdb's copy carries only in-frame clones and drops some. This table holds 15,000 or so clones, 84% found once. Material: PBMCs, obtained before pembrolizumab treatment. The origin of the receptors is an adult with mismatch repair-deficient cancer.

This chain connects TRBV5-1 to TRBJ2-1, with D possibly being TRBD2 (6 bases). Germline V lookup: CDR1 SGHRS, CDR2 YFSETQ. Deletions cut 1 base from V and 10 bases from J, with 12 bases between. The CDR3 sequence is 13 residues long. DNA for the CDR3: TGCGCCAGCAGCTTGACGGGAGTAGGAGAGCAGTTCTTC. Protein sequence: CASSLTGVGEQFF.

This chain joins TRBV4-3 and TRBJ2-3, with D possibly being TRBD2 (7 bases). The CDR3 spans 16 residues. CDR1 and CDR2 from the germline V gene are LGHNA and YSLEER. Deletions cut 0 bases from V and 4 bases from J, with 14 bases between. DNA of the CDR3: TGCGCCAGCAGCCAAGATAGGGGGGAGGGGGCAGATACGCAGTATTTT. Residues: CASSQDRGEGADTQYF.

The V gene is TRBV7-6, the J gene TRBJ2-3, with 8 bases aligning to TRBD2. The germline gives CDR1 SGHVS, CDR2 FNYEAQ. The CDR3 extends over 12 amino acids. With 5 bases clipped from V and 8 bases from J, the junction kept 3 bases outside the gene matches. CDR3 loop: CASSLGGGTQYF. In DNA form, the CDR3 reads TGTGCCAGCAGCCTCGGGGGGGGTACGCAGTATTTT.

The V and J genes are TRBV2 and TRBJ1-1; possibly TRBD1 for D (5 bases). The CDR3 consists of 14 residues. The ends were cut back, 4 bases at V and 5 bases at J, with 14 bases in the middle. From germline, CDR1 is SNHLY and CDR2 FYNNEI. The CDR3 DNA reads as TGTGCCAGCAGTGCGAGGGGCTCGGGGACTGAAGCTTTCTTT. It translates to CASSARGSGTEAFF.

V is TRBV7-3 and J is TRBJ2-1; 8 bases match TRBD2. This CDR3 has 15 residues. With V trimmed by 5 bases and J by 5 bases, 8 bases remained unmatched. Germline V lookup: CDR1 SGHTA, CDR2 FQGTGA. The CDR3 protein is CASSPSGRAHNEQFF. DNA for the CDR3: TGTGCCAGCAGCCCCAGCGGGAGAGCCCACAATGAGCAGTTCTTC.

The chain uses TRBV5-1 and TRBJ2-5, with TRBD1 matching 8 bases. CDR1 is SGHRS, CDR2 YFSETQ, per germline. J was trimmed by 4 bases and V by 4 bases; bases with no gene match: 3. The CDR3 runs 13 residues. The DNA of the CDR3 is TGCGCCAGCAGCCGTGGACAGGGAGAGACCCAGTACTTC. Protein product: CASSRGQGETQYF.

The CDR3 sequence: CAPSGRCDTQYF. The CDR3 nucleotides are TGCGCCCCTAGCGGGAGATGCGATACGCAGTATTTT. The chain combines TRBV10-1 with TRBJ2-3, with TRBD2 matching over 10 bases. The germline gives CDR1 WNHNN, CDR2 SYGVQD (reference sequence). CDR3 length: 12 residues. After removal of 11 bases from V and 6 bases from J, the junction contained 5 bases not matched to a gene.

The J gene is TRBJ2-1, the V gene TRBV7-9; 14 bases agree with TRBD2. The CDR3 length is 16 residues. The J segment lost 8 bases and the V segment lost 4 bases, leaving 7 bases of the junction unmatched. Germline-derived CDR1 and CDR2 are SEHNR and FQNEAQ (reference sequence). In DNA form, the CDR3 reads TGTGCCAGCAGCTCTACCGGGACTAGCGGGAGATATGAGCAGTTCTTC. It yields the protein CASSSTGTSGRYEQFF.

This rearrangement joins TRBV4-3 to TRBJ2-1; 12 nucleotides match TRBD2. Per the germline V gene, CDR1 is LGHNA and CDR2 is YSLEER. The junction had 7 bases not matched to a gene; V was cut back by 0 bases and J by 1 base. The CDR3 consists of 19 residues. In nucleotides, the CDR3 is TGCGCCAGCAGCCAAGATCGGGCGGGACTAGCGGGTTCCTACAATGAGCAGTTCTTC. It yields the protein CASSQDRAGLAGSYNEQFF.

This chain joins TRBV7-9 and TRBJ2-2; 7 nucleotides line up with TRBD2. CDR3 size: 18 residues. CDR1 SEHNR and CDR2 FQNEAQ come from the germline V gene (reference sequence). The junction had 11 bases not matched to a gene; V was cut back by 0 bases and J by 4 bases. CDR3 DNA sequence: TGTGCCAGCAGCTTAGCGGTACGCGGGAGCACCCCCACCGGGGAGCTGTTTTTT. This codes for CASSLAVRGSTPTGELFF. The complete variable domain, with remaining parts taken from reference TRBV7-9 and TRBJ2-2, reads DTGVSQNPRHKITKRGQNVTFRCDPISEHNRLYWYRQTLGQGPEFLTYFQNEAQLEKSRLLSDRFSAERPKGSFSTLEIQRTEQGDSAMYLCASSLAVRGSTPTGELFFGEGSRLTVL.

This clone was seen a few times. Other DNA sequences within the sample encode an identical CDR3. The genes are TRBV4-3 and TRBJ1-1; D not resolved. Germline V gives CDR1 LGHNA, CDR2 YSLEER. Trimming removed 0 bases at V and 0 bases at J, with 8 bases between. The CDR3 sequence is 15 residues long. DNA of the CDR3: TGCGCCAGCAGCCAAGATCCGGGAATGAACACTGAAGCTTTCTTT. Translating it yields CASSQDPGMNTEAFF.

This clone was counted between two and nine times. The chain links TRBV14 to TRBJ2-7; no firm D call. V lost 4 bases, J lost 6 bases, and 7 bases lay in between. CDR1 is SGHDN, CDR2 FVKESK, per germline. The CDR3 has 11 residues. The DNA of the CDR3 is TGTGCCAGCAGCCTAACGAGCGAGCAGTACTTC. Residues: CASSLTSEQYF.

The V call is TRBV4-2, the J call TRBJ1-5; TRBD1 might be the D (6 bases). This CDR3 comprises 18 residues. V was shortened by 0 bases and J by 0 bases, with 15 bases between the two germline ends. Germline V gene data show CDR1 as LGHNA and CDR2 as YNFKEQ. This CDR3 is CASSQDRGYAYSNQPQHF. Here the CDR3 DNA reads TGTGCCAGCAGCCAAGATAGGGGGTACGCATATAGCAATCAGCCCCAGCATTTT.

The chain carries TRBV14 and TRBJ2-1; D uncertain. CDR1 and CDR2 from the germline V gene are SGHDN and FVKESK. Trimming cost V 0 bases and J 0 bases, with 9 bases left between them. The CDR3 consists of 16 residues. CDR3 region: CASSQDRKSSYNEQFF. CDR3 in DNA: TGTGCCAGCAGCCAAGATAGGAAGAGCTCCTACAATGAGCAGTTCTTC.

The chain recombines TRBV4-3 with TRBJ1-2; 9 bases line up with TRBD1. This CDR3 contains 14 residues. The V gene's germline CDR1 is LGHNA and CDR2 YSLEER. V lost 6 bases, J lost 5 bases, and 7 bases stayed unmatched. DNA of the CDR3: TGCGCCAGCAGTCCCAAGACAGGGGGGTATGGCTACACCTTC. Encoded protein: CASSPKTGGYGYTF.

The chain recombines TRBV7-2 with TRBJ2-7; D gene ambiguous. The CDR3 totals 16 residues. Trimming shortened V by 5 bases and J by 1 base, and 18 bases separated the two germline ends. Germline-derived CDR1 and CDR2 are SGHTA and FQGNSA. The CDR3 sequence is CASSDQDPAISYEQYF. The CDR3 nucleotides are TGTGCCAGCAGCGACCAGGACCCTGCGATTTCCTACGAGCAGTACTTC. Full variable domain (missing parts from reference TRBV7-2 and TRBJ2-7): GAGVSQSPSNKVTEKGKDVELRCDPISGHTALYWYRQSLGQGLEFLIYFQGNSAPDKSGLPSDRFSAERTGGSVSTLTIQRTQQEDSAVYLCASSDQDPAISYEQYFGPGTRLTVT.

The V call is TRBV7-8, the J call TRBJ2-7; D is unclear. The CDR3 consists of 11 residues. Between the trimmed V and J ends, which lost 5 bases and 4 bases, there was a span of 6 bases. Germline V lookup: CDR1 SGHVS, CDR2 FQNEAQ. Here the CDR3 DNA reads TGTGCCAGCAGCCAATTATACGAGCAGTACTTC. As protein: CASSQLYEQYF.

The V call is TRBV4-1, the J call TRBJ2-7; 7 nucleotides agree with TRBD2. Germline V gives CDR1 MGHRA, CDR2 YSYEKL. CDR3 length equals 14 residues. Trimming removed 4 bases from V and 9 bases from J; junction bases left unmatched: 12. CDR3 sequence reads: CASSRDAGDSRQYF. CDR3 sequence (DNA): TGCGCCAGCAGCCGAGACGCGGGGGACTCCCGGCAGTACTTC.

By share, this clone counts as large. The chain joins TRBV6-6 to TRBJ1-2; D perhaps matches TRBD1 (5 bases). Germline values: CDR1 MNHNY, CDR2 SVGAGI (reference sequence). The CDR3 extends over 12 amino acids. The ends were cut back, 9 bases at V and 1 base at J, with 9 bases in the middle. CDR3 region: CASLGGNYGYTF. The CDR3 DNA reads as TGTGCCAGTCTGGGGGGTAACTATGGCTACACCTTC.

CDR3 loop: CASSPTGGGTDTQYF. The CDR3 DNA is TGTGCCAGCAGTCCGACCGGGGGGGGCACAGATACGCAGTATTTT. This chain links TRBV7-9 with TRBJ2-3; 8 nucleotides line up with TRBD2. Germline V lookup: CDR1 SEHNR, CDR2 FQNEAQ (reference sequence). This CDR3 is built from 15 residues. V lost 6 bases and J lost 1; bases outside the gene matches: 6.

The V gene is TRBV11-2, the J gene TRBJ2-7; the D call may be TRBD1 or TRBD2 (5 bases each). The V gene lost 1 base and the J gene lost 3 bases, with 16 bases spanning the gap. This CDR3 spans 16 amino acids. In germline, CDR1 is SGHAT, CDR2 FQNNGV. The CDR3 DNA sequence: TGTGCCAGCAGCTTAGGCCCCGGGACGGCTAACTACGAGCAGTACTTC. Amino acids: CASSLGPGTANYEQYF.

The V and J genes are TRBV28 and TRBJ2-1; no reliable D call. CDR3 length: 13 amino acids. Deletions cut 6 bases from V and 3 bases from J, with 9 bases between. Germline V lookup: CDR1 MDHEN, CDR2 SYDVKM. The CDR3 sequence is CASSPPRYNEQFF. The CDR3 DNA sequence: TGTGCCAGCAGCCCCCCCCGCTACAATGAGCAGTTCTTC.

The genes are TRBV25-1 and TRBJ2-5, with 11 bases lining up with TRBD2. V dropped 1 base and J dropped 6; count of bases not matched to a gene: 7. The CDR3 is 16 residues long. Per the germline V gene, CDR1 is MGHDK and CDR2 is SYGVNS. CDR3 protein: CASSEFSGRAGKTQYF. The CDR3 DNA reads as TGTGCCAGCAGTGAATTTAGCGGGAGGGCCGGAAAGACCCAGTACTTC.

V usage is TRBV29-1 and J usage is TRBJ2-4, with 8 nucleotides matching TRBD1. Germline V gene sequence: CDR1 SQVTM, CDR2 ANQGSEA. There are 13 residues in the CDR3. The J segment lost 4 bases and the V segment lost 4 bases, leaving 3 bases of the junction unmatched. The CDR3 is CSVVQGAKNIQYF. CDR3 sequence (DNA): TGCAGCGTTGTTCAGGGGGCAAAAAACATTCAGTACTTC.

V is TRBV5-1 and J is TRBJ2-5; D is perhaps TRBD2 (5 bases). CDR3 length equals 15 residues. Germline CDR1 and CDR2: SGHRS and YFSETQ. V lost 0 bases to trimming and J lost 5 bases, with 14 bases between them. The CDR3 sequence: CASSLDEGRMETQYF. In nucleotides, the CDR3 is TGCGCCAGCAGCTTGGATGAGGGTCGGATGGAGACCCAGTACTTC.

This sequence joins TRBV15 and TRBJ2-6; D is uncertain. Germline V gene sequence: CDR1 LNHNV, CDR2 YYDKDF (reference sequence). The CDR3 is made up of 16 amino acids. V was trimmed by 3 bases and J by 0 bases, leaving 9 bases between them. The CDR3 protein is CATSRGSDSGANVLTF. The CDR3 nucleotides read TGTGCCACCAGCAGGGGGTCCGACTCTGGGGCCAACGTCCTGACTTTC. Filled out from reference TRBV15 and TRBJ2-6, the complete variable domain reads DAMVIQNPRYQVTQFGKPVTLSCSQTLNHNVMYWYQQKSSQAPKLLFHYYDKDFNNEADTPDNFQSRRPNTSFCFLDIRSPGLGDTAMYLCATSRGSDSGANVLTFGAGSRLTVL.

The J gene is TRBJ1-5, the V gene TRBV7-9; 7 positions match TRBD1. The CDR3 is made up of 14 amino acids. V was pared by 5 bases and J by 5 bases, with 6 bases of the junction left unmatched. The germline V gene encodes CDR1 SEHNR and CDR2 FQNEAQ (reference sequence). The CDR3 DNA follows: TGTGCCAGCAGCGCCGGGGACAGCGATCAGCCCCAGCATTTT. Its protein is CASSAGDSDQPQHF.

V is TRBV5-8 and J is TRBJ1-4; possible D gene TRBD1, 6 bases. Trimming left V 4 bases short and J 5 bases short, with 15 bases between. This CDR3 is built from 15 residues. Germline V gene lookup returns CDR1 SGHTS and CDR2 YDEGEE. CDR3: CASSAGQKWNEKLFF. In nucleotides, the CDR3 is TGTGCCAGCAGCGCGGGACAAAAGTGGAATGAAAAACTGTTTTTT.

The rearrangement links TRBV15 to TRBJ2-1; 7 nucleotides align to TRBD2. Per germline, CDR1 LNHNV and CDR2 YYDKDF (reference sequence). V lost 0 bases to trimming and J lost 8 bases; unmatched junction nucleotides: 4. The CDR3 spans 14 residues. CDR3: CATSRDRAGYEQFF. CDR3 coding DNA: TGTGCCACCAGCAGAGATAGAGCGGGGTATGAGCAGTTCTTC.